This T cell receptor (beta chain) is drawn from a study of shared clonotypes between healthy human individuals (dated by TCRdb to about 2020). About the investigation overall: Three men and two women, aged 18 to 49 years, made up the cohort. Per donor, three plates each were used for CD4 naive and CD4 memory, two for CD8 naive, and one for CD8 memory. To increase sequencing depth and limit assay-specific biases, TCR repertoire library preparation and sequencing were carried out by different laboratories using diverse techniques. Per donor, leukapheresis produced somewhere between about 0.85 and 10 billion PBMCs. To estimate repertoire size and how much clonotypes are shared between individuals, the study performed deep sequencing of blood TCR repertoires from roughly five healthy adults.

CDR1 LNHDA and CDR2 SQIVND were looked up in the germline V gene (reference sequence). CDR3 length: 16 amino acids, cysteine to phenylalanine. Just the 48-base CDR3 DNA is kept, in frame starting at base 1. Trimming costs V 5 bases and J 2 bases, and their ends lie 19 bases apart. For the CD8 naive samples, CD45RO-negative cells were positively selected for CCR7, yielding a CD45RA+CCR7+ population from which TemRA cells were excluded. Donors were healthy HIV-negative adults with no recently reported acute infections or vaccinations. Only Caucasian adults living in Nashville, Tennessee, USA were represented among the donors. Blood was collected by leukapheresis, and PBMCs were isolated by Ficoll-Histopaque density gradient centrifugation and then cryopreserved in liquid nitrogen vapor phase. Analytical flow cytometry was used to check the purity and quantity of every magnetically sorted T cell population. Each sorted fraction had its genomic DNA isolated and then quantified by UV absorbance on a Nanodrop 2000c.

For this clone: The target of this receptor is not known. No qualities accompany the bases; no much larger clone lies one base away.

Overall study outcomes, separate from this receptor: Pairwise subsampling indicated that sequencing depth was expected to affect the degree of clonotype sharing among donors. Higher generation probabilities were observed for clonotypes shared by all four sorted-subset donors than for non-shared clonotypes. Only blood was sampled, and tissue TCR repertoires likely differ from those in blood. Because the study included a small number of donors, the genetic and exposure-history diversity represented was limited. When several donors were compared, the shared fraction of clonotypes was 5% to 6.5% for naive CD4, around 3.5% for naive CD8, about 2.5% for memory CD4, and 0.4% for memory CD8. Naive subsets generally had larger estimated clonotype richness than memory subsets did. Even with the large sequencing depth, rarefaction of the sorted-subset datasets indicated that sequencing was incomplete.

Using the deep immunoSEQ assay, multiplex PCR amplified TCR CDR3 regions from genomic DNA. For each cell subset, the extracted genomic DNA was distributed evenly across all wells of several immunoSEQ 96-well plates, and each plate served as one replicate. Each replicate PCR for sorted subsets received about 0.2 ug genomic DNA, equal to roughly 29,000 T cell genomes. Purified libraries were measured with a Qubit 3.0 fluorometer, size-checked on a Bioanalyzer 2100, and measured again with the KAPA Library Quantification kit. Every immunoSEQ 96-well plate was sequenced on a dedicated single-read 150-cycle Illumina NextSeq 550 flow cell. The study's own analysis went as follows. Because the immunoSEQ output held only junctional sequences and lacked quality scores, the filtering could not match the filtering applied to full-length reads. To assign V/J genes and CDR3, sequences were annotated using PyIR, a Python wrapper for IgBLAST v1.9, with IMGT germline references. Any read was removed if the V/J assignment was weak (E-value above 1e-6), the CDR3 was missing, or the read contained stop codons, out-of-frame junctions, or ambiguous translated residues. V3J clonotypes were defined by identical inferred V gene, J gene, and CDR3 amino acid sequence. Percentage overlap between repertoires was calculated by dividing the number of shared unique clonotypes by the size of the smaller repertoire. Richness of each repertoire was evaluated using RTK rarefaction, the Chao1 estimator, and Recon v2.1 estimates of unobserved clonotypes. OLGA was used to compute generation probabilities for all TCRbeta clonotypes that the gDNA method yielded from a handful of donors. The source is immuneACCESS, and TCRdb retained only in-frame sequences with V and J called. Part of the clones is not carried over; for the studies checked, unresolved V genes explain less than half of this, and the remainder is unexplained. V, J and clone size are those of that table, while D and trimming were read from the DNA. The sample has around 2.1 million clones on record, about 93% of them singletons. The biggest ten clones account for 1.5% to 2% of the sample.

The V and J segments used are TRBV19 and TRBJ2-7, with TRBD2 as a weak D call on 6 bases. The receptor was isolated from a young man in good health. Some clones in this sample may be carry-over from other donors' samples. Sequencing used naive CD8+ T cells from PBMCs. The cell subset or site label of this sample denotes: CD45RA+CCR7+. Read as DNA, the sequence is TGTGCCAGTAGTTCCCCCGGGGGAGCGGCACCCTACGAGCAGTACTTC. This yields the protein CASSSPGGAAPYEQYF.